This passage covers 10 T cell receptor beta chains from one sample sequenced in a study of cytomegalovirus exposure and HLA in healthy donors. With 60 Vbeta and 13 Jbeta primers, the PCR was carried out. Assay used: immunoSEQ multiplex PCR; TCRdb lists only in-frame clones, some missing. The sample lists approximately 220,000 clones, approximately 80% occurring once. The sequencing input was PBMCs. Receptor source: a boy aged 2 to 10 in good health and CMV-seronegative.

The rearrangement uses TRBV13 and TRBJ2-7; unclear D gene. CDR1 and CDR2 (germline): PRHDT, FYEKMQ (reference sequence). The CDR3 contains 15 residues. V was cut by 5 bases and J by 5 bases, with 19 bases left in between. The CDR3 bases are TGTGCCAGCAGCCAGTCGATCCCTCCAACCCACGAGCAGTACTTC. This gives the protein CASSQSIPPTHEQYF.

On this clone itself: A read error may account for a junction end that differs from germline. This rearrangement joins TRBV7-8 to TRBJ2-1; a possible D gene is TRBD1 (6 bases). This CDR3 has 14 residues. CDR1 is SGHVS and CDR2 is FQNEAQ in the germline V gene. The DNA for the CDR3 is TGTGCCAGCAGTTTAGAGAGGACAGCGAATGAGCAGTTCTTC. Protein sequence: CASSLERTANEQFF.

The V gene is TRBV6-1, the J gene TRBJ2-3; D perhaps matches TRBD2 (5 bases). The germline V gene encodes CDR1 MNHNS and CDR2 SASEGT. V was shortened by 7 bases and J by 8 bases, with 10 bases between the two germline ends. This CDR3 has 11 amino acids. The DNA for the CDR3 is TGTGCCAGCATAATTCGGGGTACGCAGTATTTT. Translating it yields CASIIRGTQYF.

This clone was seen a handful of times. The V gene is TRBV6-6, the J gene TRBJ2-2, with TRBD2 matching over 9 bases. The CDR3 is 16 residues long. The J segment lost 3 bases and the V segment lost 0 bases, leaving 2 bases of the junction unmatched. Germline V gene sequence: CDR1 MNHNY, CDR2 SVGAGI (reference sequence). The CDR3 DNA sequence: TGTGCCAGCAGTTACTCGACTAGCGGCGACACCGGGGAGCTGTTTTTT. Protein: CASSYSTSGDTGELFF.

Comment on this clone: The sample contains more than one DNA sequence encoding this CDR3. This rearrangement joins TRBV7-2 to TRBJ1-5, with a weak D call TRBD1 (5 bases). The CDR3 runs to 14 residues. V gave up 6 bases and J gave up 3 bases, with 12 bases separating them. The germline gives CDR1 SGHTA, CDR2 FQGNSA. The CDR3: CASSQSRDNQPQHF. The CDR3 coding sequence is TGTGCCAGCAGTCAGTCCAGGGACAATCAGCCCCAGCATTTT.

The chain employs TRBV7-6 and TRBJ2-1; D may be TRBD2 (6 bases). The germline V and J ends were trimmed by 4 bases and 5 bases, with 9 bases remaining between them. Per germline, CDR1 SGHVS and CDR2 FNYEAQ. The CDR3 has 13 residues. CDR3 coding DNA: TGTGCCAGCAGCTCGGGGGTTAACAATGAGCAGTTCTTC. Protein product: CASSSGVNNEQFF. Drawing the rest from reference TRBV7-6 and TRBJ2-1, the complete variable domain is GAGVSQSPRYKVTKRGQDVALRCDPISGHVSLYWYRQALGQGPEFLTYFNYEAQQDKSGLPNDRFSAERPEGSISTLTIQRTEQRDSAMYRCASSSGVNNEQFFGPGTRLTVL.

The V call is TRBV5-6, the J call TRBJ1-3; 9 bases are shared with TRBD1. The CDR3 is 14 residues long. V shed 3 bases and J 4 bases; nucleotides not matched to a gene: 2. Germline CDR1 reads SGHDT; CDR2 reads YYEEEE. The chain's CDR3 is CASSWGTGGNTIYF. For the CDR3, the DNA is TGTGCCAGCAGCTGGGGGACAGGGGGAAACACCATATATTTT.

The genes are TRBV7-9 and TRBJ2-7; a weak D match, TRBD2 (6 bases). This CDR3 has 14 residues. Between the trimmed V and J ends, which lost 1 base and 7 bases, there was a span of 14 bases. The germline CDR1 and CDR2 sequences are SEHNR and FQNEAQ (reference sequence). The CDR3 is CASSLERVTGEQYF. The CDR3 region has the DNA TGTGCCAGCAGCTTAGAGCGGGTCACGGGAGAGCAGTACTTC.

The CDR3 DNA is TGTGCCATCAGTGAGCGGCAGGGGAACACTGAAGCTTTCTTT. Translation gives CAISERQGNTEAFF. V usage is TRBV10-3 and J usage is TRBJ1-1; tentative D call: TRBD1 (5 bases). CDR3 length: 14 residues. V dropped 2 bases and J dropped 1 base, with 8 bases sitting between them. Germline V gives CDR1 ENHRY, CDR2 SYGVKD.

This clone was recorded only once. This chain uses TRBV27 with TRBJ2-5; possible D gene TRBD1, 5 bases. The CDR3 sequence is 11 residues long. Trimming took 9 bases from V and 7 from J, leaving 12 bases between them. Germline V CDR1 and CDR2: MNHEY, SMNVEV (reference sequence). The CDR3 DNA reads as TGTGCCAGTCGACAGATGGGGACCCAGTACTTC. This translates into CASRQMGTQYF.